The T cell receptor beta chain under discussion was sequenced for a study of blood T cell repertoires in COVID-19. Study-level information: Samples representing acute and convalescent COVID-19 were sourced from the United States, Italy and Spain. PBMCs, B-cell-depleted T cells, or T cells were the source of the cDNA or gDNA that made up the material.

Trimming shortened V by 0 bases and J by 0 bases, and 8 bases separated the two germline ends. CDR3 length equals 15 residues. CDR1 is SGHVS and CDR2 is FQNEAQ in the germline V gene. TCRdb keeps only in-frame clones here, not all; method: immunoSEQ multiplex PCR. The data hold about 140,000 clones, with 75% to 85% observed a single time. The sample taken for sequencing was peripheral blood. The TCR sequence derives from an elderly woman with acute or convalescent COVID-19. This sequence joins TRBV7-8 and TRBJ1-1; D is uncertain. The CDR3 sequence: CASSLASTVNTEAFF. The CDR3 region has the DNA TGTGCCAGCAGCTTAGCTTCAACAGTGAACACTGAAGCTTTCTTT.